What follows are 5 T cell receptor beta chains derived from one specimen sequenced in a study of molecular identifiers for immune sequencing clone quantification. From the PCR reads, TCRdb called clonotypes with MiXCR, one entry per CDR3 protein. The sample lists approximately 36,000 distinct CDR3 sequences, roughly 18% seen once, with approximately 6.7% in the top ten. The sample consisted of naive CD8+ T cells from blood, with Jurkat cell RNA spiked in. Regarding subset: FACS-sorted CD8+CD4-CCR7+CD45RA+ naive T cells. Source of these receptors: a human donor in good health. Some libraries in this study had Jurkat cell RNA spiked in.

This clonotype was observed at least ten times. The CDR3 protein is CASSGGAGNTIYF. The CDR3, as DNA: TGTGCCAGCAGCGGCGGGGCTGGAAACACCATATATTTT. The V and J genes are TRBV9 and TRBJ1-3; D uncertain. Germline V gene sequence: CDR1 SGDLS, CDR2 YYNGEE. V was trimmed by 3 bases and J by 2 bases, leaving 6 bases between them. The CDR3 runs to 13 residues.

Notes on this clonotype: A much larger clone lies one base from this, so it may be a read error. The chain recombines TRBV9 with TRBJ2-3, with unresolved D. This CDR3 contains 14 residues. Germline loops: CDR1 SGDLS, CDR2 YYNGEE. V shed 2 bases and J shed 2 bases, with 9 bases lying between them. CDR3 DNA sequence: TGTGCCAGCAGCGTGGAGTGGTCCACAGATACGCAGTATTTT. Amino acid sequence: CASSVEWSTDTQYF.

The table lists this clonotype with many counts. The CDR3 here is CASSRTANTEAFF. CDR3 DNA: TGTGCCAGCAGCCGGACAGCGAACACTGAAGCTTTCTTT. This sequence joins TRBV7-9 and TRBJ1-1; a possible D gene is TRBD1 (6 bases). V lost 5 bases, J lost 1 base, and 8 bases lay in between. This CDR3 spans 13 amino acids. The germline gives CDR1 SEHNR, CDR2 FQNEAQ (reference sequence).

The rearrangement joins TRBV2 to TRBJ1-1; D ambiguous. This CDR3 region has 13 residues. The V end lost 2 bases, the J end lost 6 bases, and 10 bases lay between the germline ends. Germline V gene sequence: CDR1 SNHLY, CDR2 FYNNEI. The CDR3 spells CASSERVQAEAFF. The CDR3 coding sequence is TGTGCCAGCAGTGAACGCGTCCAGGCTGAAGCTTTCTTT.

This clonotype was observed at least ten times. The V and J genes are TRBV12-3 or TRBV12-4 and TRBJ2-3; 8 bases line up with TRBD2. The CDR3 loop spans 15 amino acids. The V segment lost 3 bases and the J segment 5 bases; nucleotides outside the gene matches: 7. CDR3: CASSFVAGTGDTQYF. The CDR3 bases are TGTGCCAGCAGTTTTGTAGCGGGAACGGGAGATACGCAGTATTTT.